This entry lists 30 T cell receptor beta chains sequenced from one sample in a study of T-cell reconstitution after alpha-beta-depleted transplantation in children. Unique molecular identifiers featured in how the TCRbeta library was prepared. TCRdb processed the PCR reads anew with MiXCR; each CDR3 protein has one entry. This table has about a million distinct CDR3 sequences, around 30% appearing once. Material: PBMCs, mostly from graft donor cells, obtained 360 days after TCRalphabeta/CD19-depleted stem cell transplant. These receptors all stem from a boy under two years old who had a stem cell transplant for SCID, so the T cells may come from the graft donor.

This clonotype was observed a handful of times. The rearrangement links TRBV18 to TRBJ2-6, with no clear D. The V gene's germline CDR1 is KGHSH and CDR2 LQKENI. Trimming took off 5 bases at V and 0 bases at J, with 11 bases between the two ends. CDR3 length equals 16 residues. In nucleotides, the CDR3 is TGTGCCAGCTCATCTAACAGAGTCTCTGGGGCCAACGTCCTGACTTTC. Its protein product is CASSSNRVSGANVLTF.

A note on this clonotype: This CDR3 is missing its conserved last phenylalanine or tryptophan, likely due to a read error. The chain combines TRBV19 with TRBJ1-5; D is unresolved. Between the trimmed V and J ends, which lost 2 bases and 0 bases, there was a span of 2 bases. Germline values: CDR1 LNHDA, CDR2 SQIVND (reference sequence). This CDR3 spans 13 amino acids. CDR3 region: CASSITSNQPQHC. CDR3 nucleotides: TGTGCCAGTAGTATAACTAGCAATCAGCCCCAGCATTGT.

The chain combines TRBV7-8 with TRBJ1-5; D gene uncertain. Germline lookup yields CDR1 SGHVS and CDR2 FQNEAQ. V lost 3 bases to trimming and J lost 0 bases, with 9 bases between them. The length of the CDR3 is 15 residues. CDR3 sequence: CASSLGEYSNQPQHF. DNA for the CDR3: TGTGCCAGCAGCTTGGGAGAGTATAGCAATCAGCCCCAGCATTTT.

The V call is TRBV9, the J call TRBJ2-2; 8 positions agree with TRBD1. The germline gives CDR1 SGDLS, CDR2 YYNGEE. This CDR3 region has 14 residues. The V and J ends lost 4 bases and 6 bases, in that order; junction bases with no gene match: 5. CDR3 bases: TGTGCCAGCAGCACCCGGACAGGGCCCGGGGAGCTGTTTTTT. As protein: CASSTRTGPGELFF.

This clonotype was detected a few times. This rearrangement joins TRBV6-1 to TRBJ2-3; D gene ambiguous. The V gene's germline CDR1 is MNHNS and CDR2 SASEGT. The CDR3 consists of 16 residues. Between the trimmed V and J ends, which lost 6 bases and 2 bases, there was a span of 18 bases. In nucleotides, the CDR3 is TGTGCCAGCAGACTATACCGGGCCATGCTCACAGATACGCAGTATTTT. Residues: CASRLYRAMLTDTQYF.

The chain combines TRBV11-2 with TRBJ2-2; TRBD2 might be the D (7 bases). Trimming cost V 0 bases and J 7 bases, with 21 bases left between them. CDR1 is SGHAT and CDR2 is FQNNGV in the germline V gene. The CDR3 is 18 residues long. CDR3 in amino acids: CASSLDLFWGGAVGELFF. CDR3 coding DNA: TGTGCCAGCAGCTTAGATTTATTCTGGGGGGGGGCCGTCGGGGAGCTGTTTTTT.

This clonotype was observed a few times. The J gene is TRBJ2-3, the V gene TRBV20-1; D could derive from TRBD1 or TRBD2 (5 bases each). Germline-derived CDR1 and CDR2 are DFQATT and SNEGSKA (reference sequence). The germline V and J ends were trimmed by 3 bases and 1 base, with 11 bases remaining between them. CDR3 length: 14 residues. The CDR3 region has the DNA TGCAGTGCTAGGGGGGTGGGTCGCACAGATACGCAGTATTTT. This sequence encodes CSARGVGRTDTQYF.

This chain uses TRBV20-1 with TRBJ1-1; 12 bases are shared with TRBD1. The CDR3 loop spans 12 amino acids. From germline, CDR1 is DFQATT and CDR2 SNEGSKA (reference sequence). The chain's CDR3 is CSVGTGGAWAFF. The CDR3 DNA reads as TGCAGCGTCGGGACAGGGGGCGCGTGGGCTTTCTTT.

A remark on this clonotype: The junction and the germline gene differ at one end; a read error may be behind it. The chain combines TRBV12-3 or TRBV12-4 with TRBJ1-1; D not certain. This CDR3 has 13 residues. The CDR3 DNA sequence: TGTGCCAGCAGTCCCTCGAGGAACGCTGAAGCTTTCTTT. It translates to CASSPSRNAEAFF.

This chain links TRBV5-1 with TRBJ1-6; perhaps TRBD1 as D (5 bases). CDR1 is SGHRS and CDR2 is YFSETQ in the germline V gene. CDR3 length: 14 residues. V was trimmed by 0 bases and J by 4 bases, leaving 5 bases between them. As DNA, the CDR3 is TGCGCCAGCAGCTTGGACAGGTATAATTCACCCCTCCACTTT. This gives the protein CASSLDRYNSPLHF.

The rearrangement links TRBV2 to TRBJ1-2, with D perhaps matching TRBD1 (6 bases). Germline V CDR1 and CDR2: SNHLY, FYNNEI. The CDR3 totals 15 residues. V gave up 5 bases and J gave up 4 bases, with 17 bases separating them. This CDR3 reads CASSRGGPRAYGYTF. The CDR3 nucleotides read TGTGCCAGCAGTCGAGGGGGACCGAGAGCCTATGGCTACACCTTC.

This clonotype has only a few counts. The chain combines TRBV5-5 with TRBJ2-1; D ambiguous. Germline assignment: CDR1 SGHKS and CDR2 YYEKEE (reference sequence). CDR3 length equals 13 residues. Between the trimmed V and J ends, which lost 2 bases and 7 bases, there was a span of 10 bases. The CDR3: CASSFLLGNEQFF. The CDR3 nucleotides read TGTGCCAGCAGCTTTTTGTTAGGGAATGAGCAGTTCTTC.

V and J are TRBV7-2 and TRBJ2-1; D is uncertain. The CDR3 loop spans 17 amino acids. Trimming cost V 0 bases and J 3 bases, with 15 bases left between them. CDR1 is SGHTA and CDR2 is FQGNSA in the germline V gene. The CDR3 reads CASSLASSLRRYNEQFF. The DNA for the CDR3 is TGTGCCAGCAGCTTAGCGAGTTCTCTCCGACGCTACAATGAGCAGTTCTTC.

This clonotype came up a few times. The gene calls are TRBV4-3 and TRBJ2-1; D remains ambiguous. Deletions cut 2 bases from V and 1 base from J, with 18 bases between. The CDR3 covers 18 residues. The germline V gene encodes CDR1 LGHNA and CDR2 YSLEER. The CDR3 sequence is CASSQRTLRRLSYNEQFF. CDR3 DNA: TGCGCCAGCAGCCAACGTACTCTTAGACGGCTTTCCTACAATGAGCAGTTCTTC.

This chain joins TRBV2 and TRBJ2-3; D might be TRBD1 (5 bases). V lost 6 bases and J lost 2, with 9 bases in between. Germline V CDR1 and CDR2: SNHLY, FYNNEI. CDR3 length: 13 residues. CDR3 nucleotides: TGTGCCAGCAGCGACGGACACACAGATACGCAGTATTTT. Protein: CASSDGHTDTQYF.

The V gene is TRBV19, the J gene TRBJ1-1; D uncertain. Germline V gives CDR1 LNHDA, CDR2 SQIVND (reference sequence). Trimming took off 4 bases at V and 3 bases at J, with 12 bases between the two ends. CDR3 length: 14 amino acids. CDR3: CASSTPRRDTEAFF. The CDR3, as DNA: TGTGCCAGTAGTACCCCCAGGAGGGACACTGAAGCTTTCTTT.

The chain combines TRBV6-5 with TRBJ1-1; tentatively, D is TRBD1 (5 bases). Germline values: CDR1 MNHEY, CDR2 SVGAGI. V dropped 4 bases and J dropped 8 bases, with 17 bases sitting between them. The CDR3 sequence is 14 residues long. CDR3 DNA sequence: TGTGCCAGCAGTTCCCTCATGTGGGGGTTAGAAGCTTTCTTT. It specifies CASSSLMWGLEAFF.

This chain connects TRBV11-2 to TRBJ2-3, with D unclear. Trimming left V 5 bases short and J 0 bases short, with 15 bases between. The CDR3 length is 16 residues. Germline V gene lookup returns CDR1 SGHAT and CDR2 FQNNGV. CDR3 in amino acids: CASSLLITYSTDTQYF. CDR3 DNA sequence: TGTGCCAGCAGCCTCCTTATCACCTATAGCACAGATACGCAGTATTTT.

There are a few counts of this clonotype. The chain joins TRBV4-2 to TRBJ1-2; D is uncertain. Per the germline V gene, CDR1 is LGHNA and CDR2 is YNFKEQ. V was cut by 4 bases and J by 3 bases, with 24 bases left in between. The CDR3 length is 18 residues. CDR3 coding DNA: TGTGCCAGCAGCCCCGGAGGCTCAGGTAGGAGCCTCCACTATGGCTACACCTTC. Translating gives CASSPGGSGRSLHYGYTF.

This clonotype has just a few counts. The chain joins TRBV7-2 to TRBJ2-7; TRBD2 agrees at 10 bases. The CDR3 loop spans 17 amino acids. J lost 0 bases, V lost 0 bases, and 5 bases had no gene match. Germline V gives CDR1 SGHTA, CDR2 FQGNSA. The CDR3 spells CASSLAGTSGVSYEQYF. For the CDR3, the DNA is TGTGCCAGCAGCTTAGCGGGTACTAGCGGGGTCTCCTACGAGCAGTACTTC.

This clonotype has more than one count but fewer than ten. V is TRBV20-1 and J is TRBJ2-7; D remains ambiguous. V was shortened by 5 bases and J by 3 bases, with 14 bases between the two germline ends. Germline CDR1 and CDR2: DFQATT and SNEGSKA (reference sequence). The CDR3 totals 13 residues. CDR3 coding DNA: TGCAGTGCTCGGTCAGGTTTCATCTACGAGCAGTACTTC. As protein: CSARSGFIYEQYF.

This clonotype was counted only a few times. The chain combines TRBV12-3 or TRBV12-4 with TRBJ2-1, with 8 bases identical to TRBD2. With V trimmed by 8 bases and J by 1 base, 4 bases remained unmatched. CDR3 length equals 14 residues. In DNA form, the CDR3 reads TGTGCCAGCTTCAGCGGGGGTTCCTACAATGAGCAGTTCTTC. Encoded protein: CASFSGGSYNEQFF.

The chain recombines TRBV10-3 with TRBJ1-5, with 7 bases aligning to TRBD1. The junction had 5 bases not matched to a gene; V was cut back by 0 bases and J by 3 bases. The CDR3 has 16 residues. Per germline, CDR1 ENHRY and CDR2 SYGVKD. This CDR3 reads CAISESGTADNQPQHF. In DNA, the CDR3 is TGTGCCATCAGTGAGTCCGGGACAGCAGACAATCAGCCCCAGCATTTT.

The chain employs TRBV15 and TRBJ2-1; TRBD1 matches at 10 bases. This CDR3 comprises 19 residues. The V and J ends lost 3 bases and 4 bases, in that order; junction bases with no gene match: 15. Germline CDR1 and CDR2: LNHNV and YYDKDF (reference sequence). The DNA for the CDR3 is TGTGCCACCAGCAGCCTGGACAGGGGGATCTATAACTTTTACAATGAGCAGTTCTTC. Protein: CATSSLDRGIYNFYNEQFF.

This sequence joins TRBV7-3 and TRBJ2-1; 9 nucleotides agree with TRBD1. Germline lookup yields CDR1 SGHTA and CDR2 FQGTGA. V dropped 6 bases and J dropped 4; count of bases not matched to a gene: 7. The CDR3 length is 15 residues. CDR3 bases: TGTGCCAGCAGACGAGACAGGGGGGTATACAATGAGCAGTTCTTC. It is translated as CASRRDRGVYNEQFF.

This clonotype was detected only a few times. The chain employs TRBV20-1 and TRBJ2-3, with TRBD2 identical over 13 bases. The germline CDR1 and CDR2 sequences are DFQATT and SNEGSKA (reference sequence). The CDR3 is 13 residues long. CDR3 amino acids: CSGTSGVADTQYF. CDR3 DNA: TGCAGCGGGACTAGCGGGGTTGCAGATACGCAGTATTTT.

This clonotype was seen more than once but under ten times. The rearrangement uses TRBV28 and TRBJ1-5; maybe TRBD1 (5 bases). Looked up from germline, CDR1 is MDHEN and CDR2 is SYDVKM. This CDR3 spans 14 amino acids. Trimming removed 7 bases at V and 5 bases at J, with 15 bases between. The DNA for the CDR3 is TGTGCCAGCACCTTGGGGGGTCCCGATCAGCCCCAGCATTTT. It codes for CASTLGGPDQPQHF.

This clonotype was observed a handful of times. This chain joins TRBV7-2 and TRBJ2-1; 12 positions agree with TRBD2. CDR3 length: 17 residues. Per the germline V gene, CDR1 is SGHTA and CDR2 is FQGNSA. V dropped 0 bases and J dropped 5; count of bases not matched to a gene: 5. The CDR3 is CASSLAEGLAGHNEQFF. DNA of the CDR3: TGTGCCAGCAGCTTAGCGGAGGGACTAGCGGGTCACAATGAGCAGTTCTTC.

This clonotype is a singleton in its sample. This chain links TRBV28 with TRBJ1-1; D is unclear. The germline V gene encodes CDR1 MDHEN and CDR2 SYDVKM. The CDR3 consists of 15 residues. Trimming pared 9 bases from V and 3 bases from J, leaving 20 bases between. DNA for the CDR3: TGTGCCAGGAAAGGGAGGGAGTTGTCGTACACTGAAGCTTTCTTT. The encoded protein is CARKGRELSYTEAFF.

The chain recombines TRBV5-1 with TRBJ2-1, with D unresolved. CDR3 size: 14 residues. The germline V gene has CDR1 SGHRS and CDR2 YFSETQ. V dropped 0 bases and J dropped 6 bases, with 10 bases sitting between them. The CDR3 coding sequence is TGCGCCAGCAGCTTGGCAGACCTCTCCAATGAGCAGTTCTTC. Translation: CASSLADLSNEQFF.